The 24 T cell receptor beta chains below all came from one sample that was sequenced in a study of blood T cells in healthy people across ages. Alongside a J-beta primer mix, a sample-barcoded 5' primer served in a second PCR lasting about 7 to 11 cycles. TCRdb re-derived calls from the 5' RACE reads in MiXCR, one entry per CDR3 protein. The sample has about 800,000 distinct CDR3 sequences, 20% to 30% seen once; the top ten hold approximately 4%. These data also featured in a second study, about T cells of mothers and their children.

The sequenced sample consisted of blood. The receptors originated from a boy aged 5-17 years in good health.

The sample holds a few counts of this clonotype. J is TRBJ2-3 and V is TRBV15; D remains unclear. The CDR3 has 13 amino acids. Germline lookup yields CDR1 LNHNV and CDR2 YYDKDF (reference sequence). Trimming took 5 bases from V and 4 from J, leaving 10 bases between them. DNA for the CDR3: TGTGCCACCAGCGGGTCGTTCGCAGATACGCAGTATTTT. As protein: CATSGSFADTQYF.

The rearrangement links TRBV7-9 to TRBJ1-2, with D unclear. Germline lookup yields CDR1 SEHNR and CDR2 FQNEAQ (reference sequence). Trimming cost V 1 base and J 4 bases, with 7 bases left between them. CDR3 size: 13 residues. CDR3 sequence reads: CASSLVTAYGYTF. The DNA of the CDR3 is TGTGCCAGCAGCTTAGTAACAGCCTATGGCTACACCTTC. The full variable domain, in which reference TRBV7-9 and TRBJ1-2 provide the parts outside the CDR3, is DTGVSQNPRHKITKRGQNVTFRCDPISEHNRLYWYRQTLGQGPEFLTYFQNEAQLEKSRLLSDRFSAERPKGSFSTLEIQRTEQGDSAMYLCASSLVTAYGYTFGSGTRLTVV.

This chain joins TRBV2 and TRBJ2-2; TRBD1 is a possible D gene (6 bases). This CDR3 contains 14 residues. The germline V and J ends were trimmed by 6 bases and 4 bases, with 12 bases remaining between them. Looked up from germline, CDR1 is SNHLY and CDR2 is FYNNEI. The CDR3 sequence: CASRFRQVTGELFF. DNA of the CDR3: TGTGCCAGCAGATTCCGACAGGTCACCGGGGAGCTGTTTTTT.

This clonotype was detected only a few times. The chain is built from TRBV5-1 and TRBJ2-5; the match to TRBD1 covers 7 bases. V shed 0 bases and J 7 bases; nucleotides not matched to a gene: 15. The CDR3 has 17 amino acids. CDR1 and CDR2 from the germline V gene are SGHRS and YFSETQ. CDR3 in amino acids: CASSLGFPGGSVGTQYF. CDR3 nucleotides: TGCGCCAGCAGCTTGGGTTTCCCAGGGGGATCGGTCGGGACCCAGTACTTC.

V is TRBV7-6 and J is TRBJ2-7; D may match TRBD1 or TRBD2 (5 bases each). The V gene's germline CDR1 is SGHVS and CDR2 FNYEAQ. V was shortened by 5 bases and J by 4 bases, with 18 bases between the two germline ends. This CDR3 contains 15 residues. This CDR3 is CASSLSMGVWYEQYF. In DNA, the CDR3 is TGTGCCAGCAGCCTCTCGATGGGGGTCTGGTACGAGCAGTACTTC. Drawing the rest from reference TRBV7-6 and TRBJ2-7, the complete variable domain is GAGVSQSPRYKVTKRGQDVALRCDPISGHVSLYWYRQALGQGPEFLTYFNYEAQQDKSGLPNDRFSAERPEGSISTLTIQRTEQRDSAMYRCASSLSMGVWYEQYFGPGTRLTVT.

The rearrangement uses TRBV20-1 and TRBJ2-1; 8 bases agree with TRBD2. J gave up 8 bases and V 3 bases, and 12 bases lay outside the gene matches. This CDR3 spans 15 amino acids. Germline V gene lookup returns CDR1 DFQATT and CDR2 SNEGSKA (reference sequence). The CDR3 DNA reads TGCAGTGCTAGGGTTTTTGGTCGGGAGGGGGATGAGCAGTTCTTC. It specifies CSARVFGREGDEQFF.

The chain uses TRBV28 and TRBJ2-7; 8 bases line up with TRBD2. The V gene end was trimmed by 1 base and the J gene end by 4 bases; junction bases not matched to a gene: 9. The CDR3 sequence is 16 residues long. The germline V gene encodes CDR1 MDHEN and CDR2 SYDVKM. The CDR3 loop is CASSLSSAGAVYEQYF. Here the CDR3 DNA reads TGTGCCAGCAGTTTATCGTCAGCGGGGGCCGTTTACGAGCAGTACTTC. The full variable domain, rest sourced from reference TRBV28 and TRBJ2-7, is DVKVTQSSRYLVKRTGEKVFLECVQDMDHENMFWYRQDPGLGLRLIYFSYDVKMKEKGDIPEGYSVSREKKERFSLILESASTNQTSMYLCASSLSSAGAVYEQYFGPGTRLTVT.

This clonotype was picked up a small number of times. The chain carries TRBV28 and TRBJ2-3; no firm D call. The length of the CDR3 is 14 residues. Germline V gene lookup returns CDR1 MDHEN and CDR2 SYDVKM. V shed 3 bases and J shed 2 bases, with 9 bases lying between them. The CDR3 DNA sequence: TGTGCCAGCAGTTTGCCCGGGCCCACAGATACGCAGTATTTT. Translating it yields CASSLPGPTDTQYF.

On this clonotype itself: An end of the junction differs from the germline gene, which may be a read error. The gene calls are TRBV4-3 and TRBJ2-4, with no clear D. Germline V CDR1 and CDR2: LGHNA, YSLEER. The CDR3 loop spans 16 amino acids. CDR3 nucleotides: TGCGCCAGCAGCCAAGATCCCCCGCCAGCCAAAGACATTCAGTACTTC. This translates into CASSQDPPPAKDIQYF.

Only a few counts were recorded for this clonotype. The chain has TRBV20-1 and TRBJ2-1; 7 bases align to TRBD2. From germline, CDR1 is DFQATT and CDR2 SNEGSKA (reference sequence). V trimming: 3 bases; J trimming: 4 bases; junction bases outside the gene matches: 15. CDR3 length: 17 residues. CDR3 sequence reads: CSASTPRGEGAYNEQFF. The CDR3 nucleotides are TGCAGTGCTAGTACTCCCCGGGGGGAAGGAGCATACAATGAGCAGTTCTTC.

This sequence joins TRBV3-1 and TRBJ2-5; a possible D gene is TRBD2 (6 bases). The CDR3 is 14 amino acids. The V gene's germline CDR1 is LGHDT and CDR2 YNNKEL (reference sequence). The V gene lost 9 bases and the J gene lost 5 bases, with 19 bases spanning the gap. The CDR3 sequence is CASRRGSLRETQYF. CDR3 sequence (DNA): TGTGCCAGTAGGAGGGGCAGCCTCCGCGAGACCCAGTACTTC.

This clonotype appeared many times. This chain links TRBV30 with TRBJ2-5, with D possibly being TRBD2 (5 bases). CDR3 size: 12 residues. Trimming left V 2 bases short and J 11 bases short, with 15 bases between. Germline CDR1 is GTSNPN and CDR2 is SVGIG (reference sequence). The chain's CDR3 is CAWSRSGLEQYF. The CDR3 nucleotides are TGTGCCTGGAGTCGCTCGGGGTTAGAGCAGTACTTC.

The genes are TRBV7-9 and TRBJ1-1; D gene unclear. The CDR3 consists of 14 residues. Germline V gives CDR1 SEHNR, CDR2 FQNEAQ (reference sequence). Trimming stripped 2 bases from V and 0 bases from J, with 7 bases between. As DNA, the CDR3 is TGTGCCAGCAGCTTAAGCGCCATGAACACTGAAGCTTTCTTT. It translates to CASSLSAMNTEAFF.

This clonotype was detected only a few times. The genes are TRBV12-3 or TRBV12-4 and TRBJ2-3, with no clear D. The V gene lost 6 bases and the J gene lost 2 bases, with 15 bases spanning the gap. The CDR3 length is 15 residues. CDR3 in DNA: TGTGCCAGCAGAAACTTAAAACCAGACACAGATACGCAGTATTTT. Translating gives CASRNLKPDTDTQYF.

This clonotype has only a few counts. This rearrangement joins TRBV7-3 to TRBJ1-6; 9 positions agree with TRBD1. The ends lost 5 bases at V and 8 bases at J; junction bases unmatched: 4. This CDR3 region has 14 residues. Looked up from germline, CDR1 is SGHTA and CDR2 is FQGTGA. The CDR3 reads CASSATGGYSPLHF. Here the CDR3 DNA reads TGTGCCAGCAGCGCCACAGGGGGCTATTCACCCCTCCACTTT.

This clonotype was observed a few times. V and J are TRBV5-5 and TRBJ1-1; D uncertain. V dropped 6 bases and J dropped 6 bases, with 15 bases sitting between them. Germline CDR1 is SGHKS and CDR2 is YYEKEE (reference sequence). The CDR3 length is 13 residues. The CDR3 nucleotides are TGTGCCAGCATGGATTCCGCCTTGGCTGAAGCTTTCTTT. This encodes CASMDSALAEAFF.

This clonotype was detected a few times. The V call is TRBV4-3, the J call TRBJ2-7, with a tentative D call TRBD2 (7 bases). Trimming pared 0 bases from V and 2 bases from J, leaving 14 bases between. The CDR3 has 16 residues. CDR1 is LGHNA, CDR2 YSLEER, per germline. Here the CDR3 reads CASSQDFGRGPYEQYF. Here the CDR3 DNA reads TGCGCCAGCAGCCAAGATTTTGGGCGGGGGCCCTACGAGCAGTACTTC.

This CDR3 is CSASQNPGNTIYF. Written as DNA, the CDR3 is TGCAGTGCTTCACAAAATCCCGGAAACACCATATATTTT. V is TRBV20-1 and J is TRBJ1-3; D is undetermined. This CDR3 comprises 13 residues. Germline V gene sequence: CDR1 DFQATT, CDR2 SNEGSKA (reference sequence). Trimming took 5 bases from V and 4 from J, leaving 12 bases between them.

In this sample, this clonotype turned up a few times. The chain recombines TRBV20-1 with TRBJ1-1; TRBD1 matches 8 bases. The CDR3 sequence is 14 residues long. Germline assignment: CDR1 DFQATT and CDR2 SNEGSKA (reference sequence). V was clipped by 4 bases and J by 4 bases; unmatched bases: 8. CDR3 loop: CSANDGQGGTEAFF. The DNA of the CDR3 is TGCAGTGCTAATGACGGACAGGGTGGCACTGAAGCTTTCTTT.

This clonotype was detected a few times. This may come from a read error, since a much larger clone is one base off. The chain links TRBV12-3 or TRBV12-4 to TRBJ2-1, with D hard to call. The CDR3 is made up of 11 amino acids. Deletions cut 7 bases from V and 0 bases from J, with 1 base between. The CDR3 loop reads CASNSYNEQFF. The CDR3 DNA is TGTGCCAGCAACTCCTACAATGAGCAGTTCTTC.

This chain links TRBV28 with TRBJ2-5, with 10 nucleotides matching TRBD2. The end of the DNA fits TRBJ2-7 better, so the J call may be wrong. The germline V gene encodes CDR1 MDHEN and CDR2 SYDVKM. This CDR3 contains 16 residues. The CDR3 bases are TGTGCCAGCAGTAGGACTAGCGGCCTTGGAGACGACGAGCAGTACTTC. The encoded protein is CASSRTSGLGDDEQYF.

This clonotype has just a few counts. The rearrangement links TRBV16 to TRBJ2-7; the D gene is possibly TRBD2 (5 bases). The V and J ends lost 3 bases and 5 bases respectively, with 8 bases between them. The V gene's germline CDR1 is KGHSY and CDR2 FQNENV. CDR3 length: 12 amino acids. The DNA for the CDR3 is TGTGCCAGCAGCCACGGGGTCGACGAGCAGTACTTC. Amino acid sequence: CASSHGVDEQYF.

The chain has TRBV4-3 and TRBJ1-2; D gene uncertain. The CDR3 runs to 13 residues. The germline CDR1 and CDR2 sequences are LGHNA and YSLEER. Trimming removed 0 bases at V and 6 bases at J, with 8 bases between. The CDR3 protein is CASSQDSGDGYTF. CDR3 coding DNA: TGCGCCAGCAGCCAAGATAGCGGGGATGGCTACACCTTC.

The chain recombines TRBV6-4 with TRBJ2-6; the D is unclear. This CDR3 contains 16 residues. V lost 4 bases and J 0 bases, leaving 10 bases between the germline ends. In germline, CDR1 is MRHNA, CDR2 SNTAGT. The CDR3 loop reads CASSGVAPSGANVLTF. DNA of the CDR3: TGTGCCAGCAGTGGGGTGGCCCCCTCTGGGGCCAACGTCCTGACTTTC.